This TCR beta chain was recorded in a study of T cell responses to AZD1222 COVID-19 vaccine. The V gene's germline CDR1 is SGHDT and CDR2 YYEEEE. Trimming took 4 bases from V and 1 from J, leaving 13 bases between them. This CDR3 contains 15 residues. The assay was immunoSEQ multiplex PCR, and TCRdb's table has in-frame clones only and misses some. The sample holds 150,000 to 200,000 clones, 85% to 95% seen once. Sequences were derived from peripheral blood, sampled on day 0 of AZD1222 vaccination. The clonotype comes from an adult in good health. V is TRBV5-6 and J is TRBJ2-3; D might be TRBD1 or TRBD2, each matching 5 bases. The CDR3 sequence is CASSEGIVGTDTQYF. The CDR3 region has the DNA TGTGCCAGCAGCGAGGGGATTGTGGGCACAGATACGCAGTATTTT.